Presented here are 4 T cell receptor beta chains from one specimen sequenced in a study of T cell changes during pregnancy in multiple sclerosis. The assay was immunoSEQ multiplex PCR, and TCRdb's table has in-frame clones only and misses some. The sample has tens of thousands of clones; under 95% are singletons. This specimen consisted of CD4+ T cells from peripheral blood mononuclear cells, obtained in the third trimester of pregnancy. Receptor source: a female donor with multiple sclerosis, enrolled in a pregnancy study.

The chain combines TRBV6-1 with TRBJ1-2; 7 bases are shared with TRBD1. CDR1 is MNHNS and CDR2 is SASEGT in the germline V gene. Trimming took 2 bases from V and 6 from J; bases not matched to a gene: 6. The CDR3 has 14 amino acids. For the CDR3, the DNA is TGTGCCAGCAGTGAAAGGGGGCGCTTAGATGGCTACACCTTC. It specifies CASSERGRLDGYTF.

The chain recombines TRBV10-3 with TRBJ2-5, with a tentative D call TRBD1 (7 bases). The CDR3 totals 15 residues. Trimming removed 4 bases from V and 3 bases from J, with 15 bases in between. Germline CDR1 ENHRY, CDR2 SYGVKD. This chain's CDR3 is CAISGGTAPEETQYF. DNA of the CDR3: TGTGCCATCAGTGGCGGGACAGCACCCGAAGAGACCCAGTACTTC.

This clone was counted once. The chain links TRBV2 to TRBJ2-7; 11 bases agree with TRBD2. Germline assignment: CDR1 SNHLY and CDR2 FYNNEI. The ends lost 2 bases at V and 4 bases at J; junction bases unmatched: 13. The CDR3 is made up of 18 amino acids. DNA for the CDR3: TGTGCCAGCAGTGAACAATTATACACCGGGACTAGCGGATACGAGCAGTACTTC. It yields the protein CASSEQLYTGTSGYEQYF.

The chain joins TRBV6-5 to TRBJ1-5; unclear D gene. There are 13 residues in the CDR3. The germline V and J ends were trimmed by 6 bases and 4 bases, with 10 bases remaining between them. Germline V gene data show CDR1 as MNHEY and CDR2 as SVGAGI. The CDR3 DNA reads TGTGCCAGCAGCCTAGATCGGAATCAGCCCCAGCATTTT. It translates to CASSLDRNQPQHF.